This T cell receptor (beta chain) was recovered during a study of blood T cell repertoires in COVID-19. About the research overall: Acute-phase and convalescent COVID-19 samples originated in the United States, Italy and Spain. In each case, the material was cDNA or gDNA derived from T cells, B-cell-depleted T cells, or PBMCs.

Enrollment of patients from Seattle took place during active infection, with longitudinal follow-up. Authors' data handling: Nucleated cell counts were estimated from reference gene primer amplification. Assay used: immunoSEQ multiplex PCR; TCRdb lists only in-frame clones, some missing. The D gene and trimming were derived from the DNA, and the V and J assignments and clone size from that table. The sample holds 400,000 to 450,000 clones, approximately 89% seen once. The CDR3 contains 16 residues. Germline V lookup: CDR1 SGHVS, CDR2 FNYEAQ. V lost 4 bases to trimming and J lost 4 bases; unmatched junction nucleotides: 9.

The chain is built from TRBV7-6 and TRBJ2-3; 9 positions agree with TRBD2. The sequence derives from a woman in her 40s with COVID-19, enrolled during active disease. The specimen was peripheral blood. The CDR3 nucleotides are TGTGCCAGCAGCTCGGATATCAGCGGGAGGTCAGATACGCAGTATTTT. It translates to CASSSDISGRSDTQYF.